This T cell receptor (beta chain) derives from a study of OX40 agonist ivuxolimab in advanced cancers. On the study more broadly: Ivuxolimab, which is an agonistic anti-OX40 (CD134) antibody, was administered to the patients. Under the entry rules, prior anti-PD-1, anti-PD-L1 or anti-CTLA-4 therapy was allowed, and 35% to 40% had some.

Some clones are missing from TCRdb's copy, which holds only in-frame ones; the method was immunoSEQ multiplex PCR. Here the sample spans roughly 49,000 clones, about nine tenths being singletons. The germline gives CDR1 MNHNS, CDR2 SASEGT. V lost 2 bases and J 0 bases, leaving 7 bases between the germline ends. CDR3 size: 15 residues. About this clone itself: Its specificity is not known.

Overall study findings and caveats: Partial responders treated at 0.1-3.0 mg/kg exhibited clonal expansion among the lowest measured.

V and J are TRBV6-1 and TRBJ2-2; D call uncertain. The sample in question was CD4+ or CD8+ T cells sorted from blood, obtained in a trial of the OX40 agonist ivuxolimab. This sequence originates from an adult with an advanced solid tumor such as melanoma, head and neck, liver or kidney cancer. The CDR3 loop reads CASSERMANTGELFF. The CDR3 DNA is TGTGCCAGCAGTGAACGGATGGCGAACACCGGGGAGCTGTTTTTT.